The 9 T cell receptor beta chains in this list originate from one sample, sequenced in a study of T cell responses to AZD1222 COVID-19 vaccine. Profiled with immunoSEQ multiplex PCR; TCRdb holds only in-frame clones, not every one. This table holds 65,000 to 90,000 clones, roughly 89% found once. The input for sequencing was peripheral blood, taken 28 days after the second AZD1222 dose. Source of these receptors: an adult who received the AZD1222 COVID-19 vaccine.

The CDR3 here is CASSALNQPQHF. The CDR3 DNA sequence: TGTGCCAGTAGTGCGCTCAATCAGCCCCAGCATTTT. This chain uses TRBV19 with TRBJ1-5, with D hard to call. This CDR3 spans 12 amino acids. V dropped 5 bases and J dropped 3 bases, with 5 bases sitting between them. The germline V gene encodes CDR1 LNHDA and CDR2 SQIVND (reference sequence). Supplemented by reference TRBV19 and TRBJ1-5, the full variable domain reads DGGITQSPKYLFRKEGQNVTLSCEQNLNHDAMYWYRQDPGQGLRLIYYSQIVNDFQKGDIAEGYSVSREKKESFPLTVTSAQKNPTAFYLCASSALNQPQHFGDGTRLSIL.

This clone appeared a few times. This chain joins TRBV3-1 (or the pseudogene TRBV3-2) and TRBJ2-1, with a tentative D call TRBD2 (7 bases). Trimming stripped 3 bases from V and 8 bases from J, with 17 bases between. CDR3 size: 15 residues. Germline values: CDR1 LGHDT, CDR2 YNNKEL (reference sequence). CDR3 nucleotide sequence: TGTGCCAGCAGCCAGCCCCGGGGGGCTAGCGATGAGCAGTTCTTC. This codes for CASSQPRGASDEQFF.

J is TRBJ2-1 and V is TRBV30; 8 bases map to TRBD1. This CDR3 has 13 residues. V gave up 4 bases and J gave up 7 bases; unmatched junction bases: 6. From germline, CDR1 is GTSNPN and CDR2 SVGIG (reference sequence). The CDR3 sequence: CAWNGQGGNEQFF. CDR3 sequence (DNA): TGTGCCTGGAACGGACAGGGTGGAAATGAGCAGTTCTTC.

As DNA, the CDR3 is TGTGCCAGTACCCCTAAGAGAGGCAATCAGCCCCAGCATTTT. Translated, it gives CASTPKRGNQPQHF. V is TRBV19 and J is TRBJ1-5; D remains unclear. Per germline, CDR1 LNHDA and CDR2 SQIVND (reference sequence). There are 14 residues in the CDR3. Trimming left V 7 bases short and J 2 bases short, with 12 bases between.

This chain uses TRBV30 with TRBJ2-7; D perhaps matches TRBD2 (6 bases). The CDR3 length is 11 residues. V was trimmed by 8 bases and J by 2 bases, leaving 10 bases between them. CDR1 is GTSNPN and CDR2 is SVGIG in the germline V gene (reference sequence). CDR3 sequence: CAGGGPYEQYF. The DNA for the CDR3 is TGTGCCGGCGGAGGGCCCTACGAGCAGTACTTC.

The chain has TRBV19 and TRBJ1-1; D remains ambiguous. The CDR3 covers 14 residues. Germline assignment: CDR1 LNHDA and CDR2 SQIVND (reference sequence). V was cut by 6 bases and J by 0 bases, with 11 bases left in between. The CDR3 DNA reads TGTGCCAGTAGCTGGTACGGAATGAACACTGAAGCTTTCTTT. This translates into CASSWYGMNTEAFF.

V gene TRBV15 combines with J gene TRBJ1-1; no clear D. V was clipped by 0 bases and J by 1 base, with 6 bases between them. The CDR3 contains 14 residues. Germline CDR1 and CDR2: LNHNV and YYDKDF (reference sequence). CDR3 sequence (DNA): TGTGCCACCAGCAGAGATTTCGGGAACACTGAAGCTTTCTTT. It is translated as CATSRDFGNTEAFF.

The chain is built from TRBV6-2 or TRBV6-3 and TRBJ1-5; D not certain. The CDR3 totals 18 residues. Germline V lookup: CDR1 MNHEY, CDR2 SVGEGT. The V and J ends lost 2 bases and 8 bases respectively, with 25 bases between them. Here the CDR3 reads CASSYKGHGPVPFKPQHF. The CDR3 DNA is TGTGCCAGCAGTTACAAAGGTCACGGGCCAGTTCCCTTTAAGCCCCAGCATTTT.

This chain joins TRBV9 and TRBJ2-1, with D possibly being TRBD2 (6 bases). Per the germline V gene, CDR1 is SGDLS and CDR2 is YYNGEE. The V and J ends lost 4 bases and 9 bases respectively, with 20 bases between them. CDR3 size: 15 residues. The chain's CDR3 is CASSPGTGPVGEQFF. The CDR3, as DNA: TGTGCCAGCAGCCCAGGGACTGGACCTGTGGGTGAGCAGTTCTTC.